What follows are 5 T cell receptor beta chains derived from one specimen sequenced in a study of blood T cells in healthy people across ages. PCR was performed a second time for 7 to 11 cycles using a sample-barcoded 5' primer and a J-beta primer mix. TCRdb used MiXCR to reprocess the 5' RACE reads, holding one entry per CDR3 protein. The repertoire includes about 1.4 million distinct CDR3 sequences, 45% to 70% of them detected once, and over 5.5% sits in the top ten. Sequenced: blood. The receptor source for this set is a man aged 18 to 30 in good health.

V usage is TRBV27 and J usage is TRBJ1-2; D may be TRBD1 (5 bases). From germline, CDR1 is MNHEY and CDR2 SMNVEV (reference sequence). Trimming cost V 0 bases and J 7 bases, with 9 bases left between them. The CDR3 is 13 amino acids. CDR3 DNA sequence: TGTGCCAGCAGTTTATCAGGGGCGGTTGGCTACACCTTC. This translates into CASSLSGAVGYTF.

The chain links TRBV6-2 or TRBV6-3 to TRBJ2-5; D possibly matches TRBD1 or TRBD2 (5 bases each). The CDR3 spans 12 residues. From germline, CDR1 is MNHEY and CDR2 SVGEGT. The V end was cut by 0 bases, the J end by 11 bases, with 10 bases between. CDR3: CASSYSGEKQYF. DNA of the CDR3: TGTGCCAGCAGTTACTCGGGGGAAAAGCAGTACTTC.

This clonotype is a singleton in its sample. CDR3 DNA: TGTGCCAGCCCCCGCCGGACTAGCGGGGGGGCGGGCACCGGGGAGCTGTTTTTT. Translating gives CASPRRTSGGAGTGELFF. This chain links TRBV6-1 with TRBJ2-2; 15 nucleotides align to TRBD2. This CDR3 comprises 18 residues. V lost 8 bases and J lost 4; bases outside the gene matches: 11. Germline assignment: CDR1 MNHNS and CDR2 SASEGT.

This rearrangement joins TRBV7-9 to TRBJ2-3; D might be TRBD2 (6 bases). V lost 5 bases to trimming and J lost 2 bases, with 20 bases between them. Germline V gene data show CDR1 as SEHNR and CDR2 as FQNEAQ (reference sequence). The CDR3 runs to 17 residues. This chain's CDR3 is CASSKNAGTGYTDTQYF. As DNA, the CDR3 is TGTGCCAGCAGCAAAAACGCCGGGACTGGATACACAGATACGCAGTATTTT. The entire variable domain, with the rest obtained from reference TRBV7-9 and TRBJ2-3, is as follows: DTGVSQNPRHKITKRGQNVTFRCDPISEHNRLYWYRQTLGQGPEFLTYFQNEAQLEKSRLLSDRFSAERPKGSFSTLEIQRTEQGDSAMYLCASSKNAGTGYTDTQYFGPGTRLTVL.

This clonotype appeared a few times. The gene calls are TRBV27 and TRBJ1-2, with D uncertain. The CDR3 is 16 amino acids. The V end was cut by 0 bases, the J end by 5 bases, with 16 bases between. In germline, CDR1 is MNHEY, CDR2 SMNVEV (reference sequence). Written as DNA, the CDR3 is TGTGCCAGCAGTTTATCGGGCGAGGGTTCATGGTATGGCTACACCTTC. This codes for CASSLSGEGSWYGYTF.